The T cell receptor beta chain under discussion was sequenced for a study of PD-L1 blockade in urothelial cancer (dated by TCRdb to about 2017). At the level of the whole study: All patients started therapy in about 2014 and received atezolizumab 1,200 mg intravenously every 3 weeks. About 90% of the 29 patients were males with bladder-origin urothelial cancer, and about 65% of the roughly 29 reported a prior smoking history. Patients had an ECOG performance status of 0 or 1 and had received between 0 and 3 prior chemotherapy regimens. Blood samples were analyzed 3 weeks after the start of treatment (second dose) and 6 weeks after the start of treatment. Blood samples yielded a median of roughly 150,000 T cells and 65,000 to 95,000 unique TCRs, with median clonality roughly 0.085. Somatic, immune and clinical correlates of response to PD-L1 blockade with atezolizumab in urothelial cancer were the focus of an exploratory multi-omic analysis. Pretreatment tumor samples, along with matched peripheral blood serially collected before and after atezolizumab treatment, were subjected to TCR sequencing. Durable clinical benefit meant progression-free survival longer than 6 months, and TCR features were also tested against progression-free and overall survival. In the same patients, whole exome sequencing and RNA sequencing of pretreatment tumors were performed in addition to TCR sequencing. Durable clinical benefit was achieved by nine patients and was not achieved by 20 patients. Pretreatment blood TCR-seq was available for about 30 patients, at least one posttreatment blood collection was obtained for around 25 patients, and tumor TCR-seq was available for around 25 patients.

Study-wide conclusions, independent of this receptor: Because of the small sample size (n = 29) and the many exploratory analyses performed, the results are intended to be regarded as hypothesis-generating. A pretreatment peripheral blood TCR clonality below the median was linked to improved progression-free and overall survival. Patients with durable benefit showed greater expansion of tumor-associated TCR clones in peripheral blood 3 weeks after starting treatment (n of about 21, p = 0.022).

To estimate absolute template abundance from read counts, synthetic TCR analog templates were spiked into each PCR. Using the immunoSEQ assay, TCRbeta CDR3 regions were amplified from genomic DNA with bias-controlled V and J gene primers. Sequencing of rearranged TCRbeta segments was performed at approximately 20X coverage. Under the source paper's analysis protocol: Clustering was used to correct sequencing errors, and CDR3s were annotated against IMGT to assign V, D and J genes. Only productive TCRbeta rearrangements were used in downstream analyses, excluding out-of-frame or stop-codon sequences. Clonality was calculated as one minus the Shannon entropy normalized by the log of the number of unique productive sequences. Clones differing between time points or between blood and tumor were identified using Fisher's exact test with Benjamini-Hochberg correction, with an adjusted p below 0.01 applied as the threshold. Sourced from immuneACCESS, this table was stored by TCRdb with only in-frame sequences that have V and J called. A share of the clones is absent; for the studies checked, an unresolved V gene accounts for under half, and the remainder has no known explanation. The V and J calls and clone size come from that table; D and trimming were worked out from the DNA. This sample holds about 120,000 clones; roughly 86% were observed only once. Clones ranked in the top ten supply about 2.4% of the sample.

Remarks on this clone: Its antigen remains undetermined. No base quality values were provided; no much bigger clone lies one nucleotide off.

Trimming costs V 2 bases and J 2 bases, and their ends lie 11 bases apart. The CDR3 spans 14 residues, from the cysteine through the phenylalanine. This entry keeps only the CDR3 DNA: 42 bases, framed from base 1. Per the germline V gene (reference sequence), GTSNPN is the CDR1 and SVGIG is the CDR2. Sample time point, as interpreted from the label and publication: peripheral blood 6 weeks after treatment start. A cohort of roughly 30 patients with locally advanced or metastatic urothelial carcinoma, treated at Memorial Sloan Kettering on a trial protocol, was included. Peripheral blood mononuclear cells were collected from each patient pretreatment and during treatment, giving between 1 and 8 total time points per patient. The Qiagen DNeasy Blood extraction kit was used to purify genomic DNA from total PBMCs and tumor samples. Collected pretreatment and during treatment, PBMCs were isolated and stored as previously described.

The sequence was collected from a man between 50 and 59 years old with urothelial cancer. The chain couples TRBV30 to TRBJ2-3; D gene: possibly TRBD2, on 6 matching bases. The source was PBMCs, collected around atezolizumab (anti-PD-L1) treatment. The DNA sequence is as follows: TGTGCCTGGAGTCCCGGGGACTTCACAGATACGCAGTATTTT. The translation is CAWSPGDFTDTQYF. The entire variable domain, with the stretches around the CDR3 drawn from the reference TRBV30 and TRBJ2-3 proteins, is SQTIHQWPATLVQPVGSPLSLECTVEGTSNPNLYWYRQAAGRGLQLLFYSVGIGQISSEVPQNLSASRPQDRQFILSSKKLLLSDSGFYLCAWSPGDFTDTQYFGPGTRLTVL.